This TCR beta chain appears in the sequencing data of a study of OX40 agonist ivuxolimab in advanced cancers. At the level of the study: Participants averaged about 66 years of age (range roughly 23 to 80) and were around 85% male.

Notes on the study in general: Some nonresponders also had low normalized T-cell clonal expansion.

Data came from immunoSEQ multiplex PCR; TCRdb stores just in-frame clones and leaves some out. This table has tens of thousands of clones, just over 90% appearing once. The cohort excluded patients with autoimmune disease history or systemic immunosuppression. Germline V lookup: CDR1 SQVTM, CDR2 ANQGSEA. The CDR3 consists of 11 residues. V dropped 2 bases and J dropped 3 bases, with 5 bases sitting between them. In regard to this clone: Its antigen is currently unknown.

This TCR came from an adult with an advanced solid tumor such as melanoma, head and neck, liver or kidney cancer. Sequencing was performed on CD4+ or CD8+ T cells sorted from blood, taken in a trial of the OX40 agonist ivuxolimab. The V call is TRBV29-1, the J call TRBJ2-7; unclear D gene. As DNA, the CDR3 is TGCAGCGTTGAAACGGGCTACGAGCAGTACTTC. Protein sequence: CSVETGYEQYF.